Listed below are T cell receptor beta chains from one sample, sequenced in a study of CD8+CD57+ T cells in acquired aplastic anemia. One entry per CDR3 protein, called by TCRdb with MiXCR from the reads. Among 170,000 or so distinct CDR3 sequences listed, 45% to 50% were seen once. Sequenced input: sorted CD4+, CD8+, or CD8+CD57+ T cells (not recorded which) from PBMCs. These receptors were obtained from a human donor with aplastic anemia. Each CDR3 is given with its conserved first and last residue. The D gene is left open where the match is weak. Clone size is not always given. Where it is, it says once, few, many or a class for expanded clones.

j_call: TRBJ2-7; clone_size: -; d_call: -; v_call: TRBV2; cdr3_aa: CASSEGASSLYEQYF; cdr3_nt: TGTGCCAGCAGTGAAGGGGCCAGCAGCCTCTACGAGCAGTACTTC
j_call: TRBJ2-2; clone_size: few; d_call: TRBD1; v_call: TRBV7-8; cdr3_aa: CASSLTGSGELFF; cdr3_nt: TGTGCCAGCAGCTTGACAGGGTCCGGGGAGCTGTTTTTT
j_call: TRBJ1-6; clone_size: -; d_call: -; v_call: TRBV7-2; cdr3_aa: CASSFEGYSYNSPLHF; cdr3_nt: TGTGCCAGCAGCTTTGAAGGCTACTCCTATAATTCACCCCTCCACTTT
j_call: TRBJ2-5; clone_size: many; d_call: -; v_call: TRBV25-1; cdr3_aa: CASSVRFPGGETQYF; cdr3_nt: TGTGCCAGCAGTGTTCGGTTTCCGGGCGGGGAGACCCAGTACTTC
j_call: TRBJ1-1; clone_size: many; d_call: TRBD1; v_call: TRBV3-1; cdr3_aa: CASSTGTDTEAFF; cdr3_nt: TGTGCCAGCAGCACCGGGACAGACACTGAAGCTTTCTTT
j_call: TRBJ2-2; clone_size: -; d_call: -; v_call: TRBV19; cdr3_aa: CASSEIGVTGELFF; cdr3_nt: TGTGCCAGTAGCGAAATAGGGGTGACCGGGGAGCTGTTTTTT
j_call: TRBJ1-1; clone_size: -; d_call: -; v_call: TRBV27; cdr3_aa: CASSLSLGSSGAEAFF; cdr3_nt: TGTGCCAGCAGTTTATCGCTCGGCTCATCGGGCGCAGAAGCTTTCTTT
j_call: TRBJ2-7; clone_size: -; d_call: -; v_call: TRBV3-1; cdr3_aa: CASNQDLGRVYSYEQYF; cdr3_nt: TGTGCCAGCAACCAAGATTTGGGGCGGGTTTACTCCTACGAGCAGTACTTC
j_call: TRBJ1-1; clone_size: many; d_call: -; v_call: TRBV5-8; cdr3_aa: CASSLLQGAEAFF; cdr3_nt: TGTGCCAGCAGCTTGTTACAGGGCGCTGAAGCTTTCTTT
j_call: TRBJ1-1; clone_size: many; d_call: -; v_call: TRBV20-1; cdr3_aa: CSARPVGDTEAFF; cdr3_nt: TGCAGTGCTAGGCCGGTAGGGGACACTGAAGCTTTCTTT
j_call: TRBJ2-5; clone_size: -; d_call: TRBD2; v_call: TRBV9; cdr3_aa: CASTWGGSVQETQYF; cdr3_nt: TGTGCCAGCACGTGGGGCGGGAGCGTCCAAGAGACCCAGTACTTC
j_call: TRBJ2-1; clone_size: few; d_call: TRBD2; v_call: TRBV20-1; cdr3_aa: CSASTGRTSYNEQFF; cdr3_nt: TGCAGTGCTAGTACCGGGAGGACTTCTTACAATGAGCAGTTCTTC
j_call: TRBJ2-1; clone_size: -; d_call: -; v_call: TRBV10-3; cdr3_aa: CAISDSGNEQFF; cdr3_nt: TGTGCCATCAGTGATTCGGGGAATGAGCAGTTCTTC
j_call: TRBJ2-7; clone_size: few; d_call: -; v_call: TRBV29-1; cdr3_aa: CSARQGTEQYF; cdr3_nt: TGCAGCGCACGGCAGGGAACCGAGCAGTACTTC
j_call: TRBJ2-1; clone_size: once; d_call: -; v_call: TRBV12-5; cdr3_aa: CASGLFYNEQLF; cdr3_nt: TGTGCTAGTGGTTTGTTCTACAATGAGCAGCTCTTC
j_call: TRBJ2-3; clone_size: medium-sized; d_call: TRBD2; v_call: TRBV12-3/TRBV12-4; cdr3_aa: CASSSDGGGTQYF; cdr3_nt: TGTGCCAGCAGTTCGGATGGGGGGGGGACGCAGTATTTT
j_call: TRBJ2-7; clone_size: -; d_call: -; v_call: TRBV6-2/TRBV6-3; cdr3_aa: CASSYGSISEQYF; cdr3_nt: TGTGCCAGCAGTTACGGGTCTATATCCGAGCAGTACTTC
j_call: TRBJ2-1; clone_size: -; d_call: TRBD2; v_call: TRBV12-3/TRBV12-4; cdr3_aa: CASSLTVGTSGDMPDEQFF; cdr3_nt: TGTGCCAGCAGTCTGACGGTGGGAACTAGCGGGGATATGCCGGATGAGCAGTTCTTC
j_call: TRBJ1-1; clone_size: -; d_call: -; v_call: TRBV11-2; cdr3_aa: CASSSTGHTEAFF; cdr3_nt: TGTGCCAGCAGCTCGACAGGCCACACTGAAGCTTTCTTT
j_call: TRBJ1-1; clone_size: many; d_call: -; v_call: TRBV7-2; cdr3_aa: CASSLGLWGNTEAFF; cdr3_nt: TGTGCCAGCAGCTTAGGGCTATGGGGGAACACTGAAGCTTTCTTT
j_call: TRBJ2-7; clone_size: -; d_call: -; v_call: TRBV19; cdr3_aa: CASSQRQPYEQYF; cdr3_nt: TGTGCCAGTAGTCAGAGACAGCCCTACGAGCAGTACTTC
j_call: TRBJ1-4; clone_size: once; d_call: TRBD1; v_call: TRBV20-1; cdr3_aa: CSAGQSSSNEKLFF; cdr3_nt: TGCAGTGCGGGACAGTCGAGCTCTAATGAAAAACTGTTTTTT
j_call: TRBJ2-7; clone_size: -; d_call: -; v_call: TRBV24-1; cdr3_aa: CATSAPGQPYEQYF; cdr3_nt: TGTGCCACCAGTGCCCCTGGACAGCCCTACGAGCAGTACTTC
j_call: TRBJ2-3; clone_size: -; d_call: -; v_call: TRBV10-3; cdr3_aa: CAISEPATADTQYF; cdr3_nt: TGTGCCATCAGTGAGCCCGCGACCGCAGATACGCAGTATTTT
j_call: TRBJ1-2; clone_size: many; d_call: TRBD1; v_call: TRBV20-1; cdr3_aa: CSARDVGTGAYGYTF; cdr3_nt: TGCAGTGCTAGAGATGTCGGGACAGGGGCGTATGGCTACACCTTC
j_call: TRBJ1-2; clone_size: -; d_call: TRBD1; v_call: TRBV29-1; cdr3_aa: CSVVRTGKMGGNTF; cdr3_nt: TGCAGCGTTGTGAGGACAGGCAAGATGGGAGGAAACACCTTC
j_call: TRBJ1-4; clone_size: many; d_call: TRBD1; v_call: TRBV5-1; cdr3_aa: CASSLGTATNEKLFF; cdr3_nt: TGCGCCAGCAGCCTAGGGACAGCCACTAATGAAAAACTGTTTTTT
j_call: TRBJ2-1; clone_size: -; d_call: -; v_call: TRBV11-2; cdr3_aa: CATRGGSSSYNEQFF; cdr3_nt: TGTGCCACCCGAGGGGGGAGCAGCTCCTACAATGAGCAGTTCTTC
j_call: TRBJ2-2; clone_size: many; d_call: -; v_call: TRBV7-6; cdr3_aa: CASSFRVGELFF; cdr3_nt: TGTGCCAGCAGCTTTCGCGTTGGGGAGCTGTTTTTT
j_call: TRBJ2-1; clone_size: many; d_call: -; v_call: TRBV12-3/TRBV12-4; cdr3_aa: CASRPGPVPKNEQFF; cdr3_nt: TGTGCCAGCAGGCCGGGACCCGTCCCGAAAAATGAGCAGTTCTTC
j_call: TRBJ1-2; clone_size: -; d_call: TRBD1; v_call: TRBV24-1; cdr3_aa: CATSDKGTGWANYGYTF; cdr3_nt: TGTGCCACCAGTGATAAAGGGACAGGGTGGGCTAACTATGGCTACACCTTC
j_call: TRBJ2-1; clone_size: -; d_call: -; v_call: TRBV11-1; cdr3_aa: CASSTAGALGDEQFF; cdr3_nt: TGTGCCAGCAGCACGGCCGGGGCCCTCGGAGATGAGCAGTTCTTC
j_call: TRBJ2-7; clone_size: many; d_call: TRBD2; v_call: TRBV7-9; cdr3_aa: CASSRGLVGYEQYF; cdr3_nt: TGTGCCAGCAGCCGTGGACTAGTGGGCTACGAGCAGTACTTC
j_call: TRBJ1-3; clone_size: many; d_call: -; v_call: TRBV10-3; cdr3_aa: CAISQGSGNTIYF; cdr3_nt: TGTGCCATCAGTCAGGGGTCTGGAAACACCATATATTTT
j_call: TRBJ2-7; clone_size: many; d_call: -; v_call: TRBV7-2; cdr3_aa: CASSLGLSLYEQYF; cdr3_nt: TGTGCCAGCAGCTTAGGTCTCAGCCTCTACGAGCAGTACTTC
j_call: TRBJ1-2; clone_size: many; d_call: -; v_call: TRBV11-3; cdr3_aa: CASSDRGIYGYTF; cdr3_nt: TGTGCCAGCAGCGACCGGGGGATCTATGGCTACACCTTC
j_call: TRBJ2-1; clone_size: few; d_call: TRBD2; v_call: TRBV4-2; cdr3_aa: CASSPFLGTRINEQFF; cdr3_nt: TGTGCCAGCAGCCCCTTCTTGGGGACTAGAATTAATGAGCAGTTCTTC
j_call: TRBJ2-1; clone_size: -; d_call: TRBD2; v_call: TRBV3-1; cdr3_aa: CASSRPDSPGTSQFF; cdr3_nt: TGTGCCAGCAGCCGACCGGACAGCCCCGGGACTAGTCAGTTCTTC
j_call: TRBJ1-2; clone_size: many; d_call: -; v_call: TRBV7-6; cdr3_aa: CASSLGGVGGYTF; cdr3_nt: TGTGCCAGCAGCTTAGGGGGGGTAGGTGGCTACACCTTC
j_call: TRBJ1-1; clone_size: -; d_call: -; v_call: TRBV9; cdr3_aa: CASSVALVTEAFF; cdr3_nt: TGTGCCAGCAGCGTAGCCCTTGTCACTGAAGCTTTCTTT
j_call: TRBJ2-1; clone_size: many; d_call: -; v_call: TRBV4-2; cdr3_aa: CASSQDLGLFF; cdr3_nt: TGTGCCAGCAGCCAAGATTTAGGTCTGTTCTTC
j_call: TRBJ2-5; clone_size: -; d_call: -; v_call: TRBV25-1; cdr3_aa: CASKMGGLRQETQYF; cdr3_nt: TGTGCCAGCAAGATGGGGGGCCTCCGCCAAGAGACCCAGTACTTC
j_call: TRBJ1-1; clone_size: -; d_call: TRBD1; v_call: TRBV5-4; cdr3_aa: CASSSDRGTEAFF; cdr3_nt: TGTGCCAGCAGCTCGGACAGGGGGACTGAAGCTTTCTTT
j_call: TRBJ1-2; clone_size: -; d_call: TRBD1; v_call: TRBV6-1; cdr3_aa: CASSRRTGAPLNGYTF; cdr3_nt: TGTGCCAGCAGTCGGAGGACAGGGGCCCCACTAAATGGCTACACCTTC
j_call: TRBJ2-7; clone_size: -; d_call: -; v_call: TRBV19; cdr3_aa: CASSRTTGGANEQYF; cdr3_nt: TGTGCCAGTAGTAGGACGACAGGTGGAGCAAACGAGCAGTACTTC
j_call: TRBJ2-7; clone_size: -; d_call: TRBD2; v_call: TRBV19; cdr3_aa: CASSIDGWTSGRTSSYEQYF; cdr3_nt: TGTGCCAGTAGTATAGATGGGTGGACTAGCGGGAGGACGAGCTCCTACGAGCAGTACTTC
j_call: TRBJ2-1; clone_size: many; d_call: -; v_call: TRBV7-3; cdr3_aa: CASSFEGGSYNEQFF; cdr3_nt: TGTGCCAGCAGCTTTGAGGGGGGCTCCTACAATGAGCAGTTCTTC
j_call: TRBJ1-6; clone_size: many; d_call: -; v_call: TRBV7-9; cdr3_aa: CASSAQGSPLHF; cdr3_nt: TGTGCCAGCAGCGCCCAAGGATCACCCCTCCACTTT
j_call: TRBJ2-6; clone_size: many; d_call: -; v_call: TRBV19; cdr3_aa: CASLQRGSGANVLTF; cdr3_nt: TGTGCCAGTTTACAACGAGGGTCCGGGGCCAACGTCCTGACTTTC
j_call: TRBJ2-3; clone_size: -; d_call: -; v_call: TRBV10-3; cdr3_aa: CAISDQTDTQYF; cdr3_nt: TGTGCCATCAGTGACCAAACAGATACGCAGTATTTT
j_call: TRBJ2-7; clone_size: many; d_call: -; v_call: TRBV30; cdr3_aa: CAWTYGDEQYF; cdr3_nt: TGTGCCTGGACATACGGGGATGAGCAGTACTTC
j_call: TRBJ2-1; clone_size: -; d_call: -; v_call: TRBV30; cdr3_aa: CAWSLNRYNEQFF; cdr3_nt: TGTGCCTGGAGCTTGAACAGATACAATGAGCAGTTCTTC
j_call: TRBJ1-6; clone_size: -; d_call: -; v_call: TRBV5-4; cdr3_aa: CASSLDLGGANSPLHF; cdr3_nt: TGTGCCAGCAGCTTGGATTTAGGAGGGGCTAATTCACCCCTCCACTTT
j_call: TRBJ2-5; clone_size: -; d_call: -; v_call: TRBV7-3; cdr3_aa: CASSSRAEETQYF; cdr3_nt: TGTGCCAGCAGCTCAAGGGCCGAAGAGACCCAGTACTTC
j_call: TRBJ2-7; clone_size: many; d_call: -; v_call: TRBV6-5; cdr3_aa: CASSYSNGIEQYF; cdr3_nt: TGTGCCAGCAGTTACTCTAATGGGATTGAGCAGTACTTC
j_call: TRBJ1-5; clone_size: -; d_call: -; v_call: TRBV29-1; cdr3_aa: CSLSWGGFGNQPQHF; cdr3_nt: TGCAGCCTTAGTTGGGGGGGCTTTGGCAATCAGCCCCAGCATTTT
j_call: TRBJ1-5; clone_size: -; d_call: TRBD1; v_call: TRBV6-1; cdr3_aa: CASSAGTGEVNQPQHF; cdr3_nt: TGTGCCAGCAGCGCCGGGACAGGGGAAGTCAATCAGCCCCAGCATTTT
j_call: TRBJ1-6; clone_size: -; d_call: -; v_call: TRBV7-3; cdr3_aa: CASSLTGSANSPLHF; cdr3_nt: TGTGCCAGCAGCTTAACAGGGTCGGCTAATTCACCCCTCCACTTT
j_call: TRBJ1-6; clone_size: -; d_call: TRBD1; v_call: TRBV6-2/TRBV6-3; cdr3_aa: CASSPRGTGDSPLHF; cdr3_nt: TGTGCCAGCAGCCCCCGCGGGACAGGAGATTCACCCCTCCACTTT